These 24 T cell receptor beta chains originate from one sample sequenced in a study of cytomegalovirus exposure and HLA in healthy donors. Using immunoSEQ multiplex PCR, the repertoire was profiled, and TCRdb retains in-frame clones only, with some absent. The sample includes about 190,000 clones, roughly 83% seen only once; the top ten take roughly 1.6%. Sequencing was carried out using PBMCs. The receptor source for this set is a woman between 18 and 29 years old in good health and CMV-seronegative.

This chain joins TRBV14 and TRBJ1-1, with D hard to call. Germline V gene data show CDR1 as SGHDN and CDR2 as FVKESK. CDR3 length equals 13 residues. The V end lost 2 bases, the J end lost 0 bases, and 4 bases lay between the germline ends. The CDR3 DNA follows: TGTGCCAGCAGCCAACAAATGAACACTGAAGCTTTCTTT. Amino acids: CASSQQMNTEAFF.

The CDR3 is CASGSLGDRYEQYF. The CDR3 DNA follows: TGTGCTAGTGGTTCCCTCGGAGACCGATACGAGCAGTACTTC. The J gene is TRBJ2-7, the V gene TRBV12-5; no definite D call. Trimming stripped 4 bases from V and 4 bases from J, with 14 bases between. CDR3 length: 14 amino acids. Germline-derived CDR1 and CDR2 are LGHNT and FRNRAP.

The V gene is TRBV2, the J gene TRBJ2-7, with 14 bases matching TRBD2. The CDR3 totals 17 residues. Germline CDR1 reads SNHLY; CDR2 reads FYNNEI. Trimming took 9 bases from V and 0 from J; bases not matched to a gene: 10. The CDR3 sequence: CASTFRLAGGPSYEQYF. The CDR3 DNA sequence: TGTGCCAGTACATTTAGACTAGCGGGAGGGCCCTCCTACGAGCAGTACTTC.

J is TRBJ2-5 and V is TRBV19; weak D call: TRBD1 (5 bases). The ends were cut back, 5 bases at V and 7 bases at J, with 14 bases in the middle. Germline CDR1 is LNHDA and CDR2 is SQIVND (reference sequence). The CDR3 covers 13 residues. As DNA, the CDR3 is TGTGCCAGTAGTGAGAGCGCTCAGGGGACCCAGTACTTC. This gives the protein CASSESAQGTQYF.

V and J are TRBV19 and TRBJ2-3; a weak D match, TRBD1 (6 bases). The CDR3 loop spans 13 amino acids. The V gene's germline CDR1 is LNHDA and CDR2 SQIVND (reference sequence). V lost 10 bases, J lost 0 bases, and 11 bases lay in between. Written as DNA, the CDR3 is TGTGCCACCAGGACAGATAGCACAGATACGCAGTATTTT. Its translation: CATRTDSTDTQYF.

This clone appeared a single time. CDR3 DNA sequence: TGTGCCAGCGGGTGGGCTGAAAAACTGTTTTTT. Amino acid sequence: CASGWAEKLFF. The genes are TRBV6-6 and TRBJ1-4; D unclear. CDR1 is MNHNY, CDR2 SVGAGI, per germline (reference sequence). Deletions cut 8 bases from V and 7 bases from J, with 8 bases between. This CDR3 has 11 residues.

The rearrangement uses TRBV5-1 and TRBJ1-2, with 7 positions matching TRBD1. The CDR3 is 14 amino acids. Per the germline V gene, CDR1 is SGHRS and CDR2 is YFSETQ. V trimming: 4 bases; J trimming: 4 bases; junction bases outside the gene matches: 7. The CDR3 spells CASSKGQLPYGYTF. Written as DNA, the CDR3 is TGCGCCAGCAGCAAGGGACAGCTCCCCTATGGCTACACCTTC.

The chain's CDR3 is CASMVSFGGETQYF. The CDR3 bases are TGTGCCAGCATGGTATCGTTCGGCGGGGAGACCCAGTACTTC. V and J are TRBV6-5 and TRBJ2-5; tentatively, D is TRBD2 (5 bases). This CDR3 is built from 14 residues. The germline CDR1 and CDR2 sequences are MNHEY and SVGAGI. The V gene lost 7 bases and the J gene lost 5 bases, with 17 bases spanning the gap.

The gene calls are TRBV19 and TRBJ1-2; 8 nucleotides align to TRBD1. V was clipped by 0 bases and J by 3 bases; unmatched bases: 6. This CDR3 is 16 amino acids long. CDR1 is LNHDA and CDR2 is SQIVND in the germline V gene (reference sequence). CDR3 loop: CASSIDAGQAYYGYTF. The CDR3 DNA reads TGTGCCAGTAGTATAGATGCGGGACAGGCCTACTATGGCTACACCTTC.

The chain has TRBV6-1 and TRBJ1-1; the D is unclear. The germline V gene has CDR1 MNHNS and CDR2 SASEGT. This CDR3 is built from 13 residues. V gave up 5 bases and J gave up 0 bases, with 7 bases separating them. As DNA, the CDR3 is TGTGCCAGCAGTCAAAACATGAACACTGAAGCTTTCTTT. Protein: CASSQNMNTEAFF.

The chain recombines TRBV2 with TRBJ2-2; 7 positions match TRBD1. This CDR3 region has 16 residues. The V gene end was trimmed by 6 bases and the J gene end by 1 base; junction bases not matched to a gene: 8. Germline V CDR1 and CDR2: SNHLY, FYNNEI. The DNA for the CDR3 is TGTGCCAGCAGGGAACAGGGGTTTAGGAACACCGGGGAGCTGTTTTTT. Its protein is CASREQGFRNTGELFF. The full variable domain, with the rest looked up from reference TRBV2 and TRBJ2-2, is EPEVTQTPSHQVTQMGQEVILRCVPISNHLYFYWYRQILGQKVEFLVSFYNNEISEKSEIFDDQFSVERPDGSNFTLKIRSTKLEDSAMYFCASREQGFRNTGELFFGEGSRLTVL.

This chain joins TRBV5-1 and TRBJ1-4; no clear D. The V gene's germline CDR1 is SGHRS and CDR2 YFSETQ. The V end was cut by 5 bases, the J end by 0 bases, with 20 bases between. The CDR3 runs 18 residues. The CDR3 DNA follows: TGCGCCAGCAGAAAGGGAGCTAACCTTGGGGCAACTAATGAAAAACTGTTTTTT. This encodes CASRKGANLGATNEKLFF.

This clone was detected once. CDR3 DNA sequence: TGTGCCAGCAGCTTAATATCGGGGAGGGCGGACACTGAAGCTTTCTTT. This translates into CASSLISGRADTEAFF. This chain links TRBV7-9 with TRBJ1-1; no reliable D call. The V end lost 2 bases, the J end lost 3 bases, and 16 bases lay between the germline ends. Per the germline V gene, CDR1 is SEHNR and CDR2 is FQNEAQ (reference sequence). This CDR3 has 16 residues.

The CDR3 nucleotides are TGCGCCAGCAGCCTCCGTTCTCCATTCACAGAACAGAACACTGAAGCTTTCTTT. This sequence encodes CASSLRSPFTEQNTEAFF. V usage is TRBV4-1 and J usage is TRBJ1-1; D ambiguous. From germline, CDR1 is MGHRA and CDR2 YSYEKL. This CDR3 is built from 18 residues. V shed 4 bases and J shed 1 base, with 22 bases lying between them.

The chain carries TRBV6-1 and TRBJ2-7; TRBD2 matches 7 bases. Germline CDR1 and CDR2: MNHNS and SASEGT. The trim removed 8 bases at V and 2 bases at J, leaving 0 bases unmatched. The CDR3 is 11 residues long. CDR3 loop: CASGGAYEQYF. The CDR3 DNA is TGTGCCAGCGGGGGGGCCTACGAGCAGTACTTC.

The chain couples TRBV25-1 to TRBJ2-7; TRBD2 might be the D (5 bases). V shed 8 bases and J shed 3 bases, with 17 bases lying between them. This CDR3 spans 14 amino acids. Germline CDR1 is MGHDK and CDR2 is SYGVNS. In nucleotides, the CDR3 is TGTGCCAGCTCCAGAGAGGGTTCCTTCTACGAGCAGTACTTC. Translating gives CASSREGSFYEQYF.

The rearrangement joins TRBV4-1 to TRBJ2-2; 7 bases are shared with TRBD2. The length of the CDR3 is 18 residues. Losses at the gene ends were 4 bases for V and 0 bases for J; bases not matched to a gene: 11. The germline gives CDR1 MGHRA, CDR2 YSYEKL. CDR3 loop: CASSPQRVAGANTGELFF. The CDR3 DNA is TGCGCCAGCAGCCCCCAGAGGGTTGCGGGAGCGAACACCGGGGAGCTGTTTTTT.

J is TRBJ1-5 and V is TRBV15; maybe TRBD1 (6 bases). The V end lost 0 bases, the J end lost 0 bases, and 15 bases lay between the germline ends. CDR1 is LNHNV, CDR2 YYDKDF, per germline (reference sequence). The CDR3 spans 18 residues. The CDR3 region has the DNA TGTGCCACCAGCAGAGATCAGGACAGTTCATATAGCAATCAGCCCCAGCATTTT. This encodes CATSRDQDSSYSNQPQHF.

The chain links TRBV7-9 to TRBJ2-6; D is undetermined. Germline CDR1 SEHNR, CDR2 FQNEAQ (reference sequence). The V end lost 5 bases, the J end lost 1 base, and 6 bases lay between the germline ends. This CDR3 has 14 amino acids. The CDR3 region has the DNA TGTGCCAGCAGCCATGAGTCTGGGGCCAACGTCCTGACTTTC. Protein sequence: CASSHESGANVLTF.

This chain connects TRBV14 to TRBJ1-2; D gene uncertain. Deletions cut 1 base from V and 9 bases from J, with 9 bases between. Germline CDR1 reads SGHDN; CDR2 reads FVKESK. The CDR3 has 12 amino acids. The CDR3 DNA follows: TGTGCCAGCAGCCAAGTCGCGTCGAGCTACACCTTC. Amino acid sequence: CASSQVASSYTF.

The chain is built from TRBV5-1 and TRBJ1-1, with D possibly matching TRBD1 (5 bases). V was pared by 1 base and J by 3 bases, with 16 bases between. CDR1 is SGHRS, CDR2 YFSETQ, per germline. There are 16 residues in the CDR3. The chain's CDR3 is CASSLLQVSQDTEAFF. CDR3 in DNA: TGCGCCAGCAGCTTGTTACAGGTGAGCCAGGACACTGAAGCTTTCTTT.

V is TRBV10-3 and J is TRBJ1-2, with 11 bases identical to TRBD1. The CDR3 is made up of 16 amino acids. J was trimmed by 6 bases and V by 6 bases; bases with no gene match: 12. The germline V gene has CDR1 ENHRY and CDR2 SYGVKD. The CDR3: CAISAIVDRGQNGYTF. The CDR3 DNA sequence: TGTGCCATCAGCGCCATAGTGGACAGGGGGCAGAATGGCTACACCTTC.

The chain recombines TRBV4-1 with TRBJ1-5; 9 nucleotides match TRBD1. Germline CDR1 is MGHRA and CDR2 is YSYEKL. This CDR3 spans 18 amino acids. Trimming took 3 bases from V and 4 from J; bases not matched to a gene: 13. The CDR3 reads CASSQAEGGQGSNQPQHF. The CDR3 DNA follows: TGCGCCAGCAGCCAGGCCGAAGGGGGACAGGGATCAAATCAGCCCCAGCATTTT.

V usage is TRBV4-1 and J usage is TRBJ2-1; 14 bases map to TRBD2. Germline assignment: CDR1 MGHRA and CDR2 YSYEKL. V lost 0 bases to trimming and J lost 4 bases; unmatched junction nucleotides: 8. There are 19 residues in the CDR3. CDR3 sequence reads: CASSQDLGLAGVLYNEQFF. DNA of the CDR3: TGCGCCAGCAGCCAAGATTTGGGACTAGCGGGAGTTTTGTACAATGAGCAGTTCTTC.